The clone carrying this T cell receptor beta chain was seen only a few times. Its antigen is as yet unknown. MiXCR was run by TCRdb on the 5' RACE reads, yielding one entry per CDR3 protein. The top ten hold around 1.9% of the sample, which has 690,000 or so distinct CDR3 sequences, roughly 6% seen once. The data belong to a study of identical twins. Study-level findings and limits: Possibly, invariant MAIT and iNKT cells partly confounded zero-insertion analyses.

The CDR3 is made up of 13 amino acids. J lost 8 bases, V lost 6 bases, and 9 bases had no gene match. The sample was naive T cells sorted from blood. The chain recombines TRBV12-3 or TRBV12-4 with TRBJ1-2; TRBD1 matches 7 bases. The source is a man in his late teens or twenties in good health. This CDR3 reads CASRPTGIEGYTF. In nucleotides, the CDR3 is TGTGCCAGCAGGCCGACAGGGATAGAGGGCTACACCTTC.